The 30 T cell receptor beta chains in this list originate from one sample, sequenced in a study of patients and donors after allogeneic stem cell transplantation. Each CDR3 protein is one row after TCRdb ran MiXCR on the RT-PCR reads. The sample carries about 960,000 distinct CDR3 sequences, 18% recorded once. Source material: blood, either unsorted or a sorted T cell fraction (not recorded which). Receptors were obtained from a human donor who was either an allogeneic HSCT recipient or a stem cell or donor lymphocyte infusion donor (not recorded which). It is not recorded whose cells these are; they may come from a transplant donor.

This clonotype was detected only a few times. This chain connects TRBV6-1 to TRBJ2-5; either TRBD1 or TRBD2 may fit D (5 bases each). CDR1 and CDR2 from the germline V gene are MNHNS and SASEGT. V lost 8 bases, J lost 0 bases, and 19 bases lay in between. The CDR3 covers 16 residues. The CDR3 reads CASGGRRAEDQETQYF. CDR3 sequence (DNA): TGTGCCAGCGGGGGTCGTCGAGCGGAGGACCAAGAGACCCAGTACTTC.

The CDR3 nucleotides read TGTGCCAGCAGTGAAGGCAGGGGGCGCAGCTATGGCTACACCTTC. It is translated as CASSEGRGRSYGYTF. The chain links TRBV2 to TRBJ1-2, with TRBD1 matching 8 bases. CDR3 length: 15 residues. Unmatched junction bases numbered 5, after V lost 1 base and J lost 4 bases. Looked up from germline, CDR1 is SNHLY and CDR2 is FYNNEI.

This clonotype was seen more than once but under ten times. The gene calls are TRBV15 and TRBJ1-1; 10 positions agree with TRBD1. V shed 8 bases, J shed 12 bases, and the junction held 6 bases outside the gene matches. The CDR3 loop spans 11 amino acids. Germline V gene data show CDR1 as LNHNV and CDR2 as YYDKDF (reference sequence). The CDR3 region has the DNA TGTGCCACCCTCGGACAGGGGGTGTCTTTCTTT. It yields the protein CATLGQGVSFF.

This clonotype was counted at least ten times. The chain combines TRBV12-3 or TRBV12-4 with TRBJ2-3; perhaps TRBD2 as D (6 bases). V was cut by 10 bases and J by 3 bases, with 20 bases left in between. The CDR3 totals 15 residues. In DNA form, the CDR3 reads TGTGCCACCGACTCGGGGACTCCGGGGACAGATACGCAGTATTTT. Translated: CATDSGTPGTDTQYF.

The V and J genes are TRBV4-3 and TRBJ2-7, with D possibly being TRBD1 or TRBD2 (5 bases each). V dropped 2 bases and J dropped 4 bases, with 15 bases sitting between them. Germline-derived CDR1 and CDR2 are LGHNA and YSLEER. The CDR3 has 15 residues. CDR3 sequence (DNA): TGCGCCAGCAGCCAACTCGGGGCAGACTTGTACGAGCAGTACTTC. Amino acid sequence: CASSQLGADLYEQYF.

There are a few counts of this clonotype. The chain links TRBV5-6 to TRBJ1-1; D gene unclear. Germline V lookup: CDR1 SGHDT, CDR2 YYEEEE. The V end lost 0 bases, the J end lost 2 bases, and 11 bases lay between the germline ends. The CDR3 is made up of 15 amino acids. CDR3 sequence: CASSLVSVPNTEAFF. The CDR3 coding sequence is TGTGCCAGCAGCTTGGTTTCCGTCCCAAACACTGAAGCTTTCTTT. Drawing the rest from reference TRBV5-6 and TRBJ1-1, the complete variable domain is DAGVTQSPTHLIKTRGQQVTLRCSPKSGHDTVSWYQQALGQGPQFIFQYYEEEERQRGNFPDRFSGHQFPNYSSELNVNALLLGDSALYLCASSLVSVPNTEAFFGQGTRLTVV.

This sequence joins TRBV12-3 or TRBV12-4 and TRBJ1-1; 7 nucleotides align to TRBD1. The junction had 8 bases not matched to a gene; V was cut back by 6 bases and J by 10 bases. The CDR3 covers 12 residues. CDR3: CASSSGQLRAFF. The CDR3 bases are TGTGCCAGCAGCTCGGGACAGCTTCGAGCTTTCTTT.

This clonotype has only a few counts. The V gene is TRBV27, the J gene TRBJ2-2; TRBD1 is a possible D gene (6 bases). Deletions cut 3 bases from V and 6 bases from J, with 11 bases between. The germline V gene has CDR1 MNHEY and CDR2 SMNVEV (reference sequence). The CDR3 sequence is 14 residues long. CDR3: CASSFPGAAGELFF. The CDR3 DNA follows: TGTGCCAGCAGTTTTCCAGGGGCGGCCGGGGAGCTGTTTTTT.

This clonotype appeared a few times. This chain links TRBV24-1 with TRBJ2-5; D perhaps matches TRBD2 (6 bases). This CDR3 has 15 amino acids. The V gene's germline CDR1 is KGHDR and CDR2 SFDVKD. V was cut by 5 bases and J by 1 base, with 13 bases left in between. For the CDR3, the DNA is TGTGCCACCAGTGGTAGCGGCTACATCCAAGAGACCCAGTACTTC. Translation: CATSGSGYIQETQYF.

The chain employs TRBV15 and TRBJ1-1; possibly TRBD1 for D (6 bases). There are 13 residues in the CDR3. Germline-derived CDR1 and CDR2 are LNHNV and YYDKDF (reference sequence). V was trimmed by 7 bases and J by 5 bases, leaving 14 bases between them. The CDR3 sequence: CATNRVDETEAFF. The CDR3 nucleotides are TGTGCCACCAACAGGGTGGACGAGACTGAAGCTTTCTTT.

V is TRBV12-3 or TRBV12-4 and J is TRBJ2-3, with 8 bases lining up with TRBD2. The CDR3 covers 15 residues. After removal of 9 bases from V and 4 bases from J, the junction contained 12 bases not matched to a gene. The CDR3 reads CASRARGGRADTQYF. DNA of the CDR3: TGTGCCAGTAGGGCCCGGGGGGGCCGGGCAGATACGCAGTATTTT.

There are a few counts of this clonotype. CDR3 residues: CASSFFFEGGSYEQYF. DNA for the CDR3: TGTGCCAGCAGTTTTTTCTTCGAGGGAGGGTCGTACGAGCAGTACTTC. This chain links TRBV27 with TRBJ2-7; 7 nucleotides align to TRBD2. CDR3 length: 16 residues. CDR1 is MNHEY and CDR2 is SMNVEV in the germline V gene (reference sequence). J gave up 4 bases and V 3 bases, and 12 bases lay outside the gene matches.

The chain carries TRBV12-3 or TRBV12-4 and TRBJ1-5, with 9 positions matching TRBD1. J was trimmed by 15 bases and V by 2 bases; bases with no gene match: 8. The CDR3 is 13 residues long. The CDR3 reads CASSLRGQGRGHF. Written as DNA, the CDR3 is TGTGCCAGCAGTTTAAGAGGACAGGGGCGAGGGCATTTT.

CDR3 bases: TGTGCCAGCACTCGCGAGGGGGGGGATGAGCAGTTCTTC. It yields the protein CASTREGGDEQFF. The rearrangement uses TRBV12-3 or TRBV12-4 and TRBJ2-1; maybe TRBD2 (7 bases). This CDR3 is built from 13 residues. Trimming took off 7 bases at V and 8 bases at J, with 15 bases between the two ends.

This clonotype has only a few counts. The chain joins TRBV27 to TRBJ1-1; TRBD1 matches 8 bases. The CDR3 sequence is 18 residues long. The germline V gene encodes CDR1 MNHEY and CDR2 SMNVEV (reference sequence). Trimming removed 3 bases from V and 2 bases from J; junction bases left unmatched: 14. The chain's CDR3 is CASSLIAQGAQINTEAFF. The CDR3, as DNA: TGTGCCAGCAGTTTGATTGCCCAGGGGGCCCAAATAAACACTGAAGCTTTCTTT.

This clonotype was found a few times. The chain is built from TRBV15 and TRBJ2-4; D remains ambiguous. Trimming took 0 bases from V and 11 from J, leaving 17 bases between them. Germline assignment: CDR1 LNHNV and CDR2 YYDKDF (reference sequence). This CDR3 has 15 residues. CDR3 nucleotide sequence: TGTGCCACCAGCAGAGATAGGTCCACTACTTACCTTCAGTACTTC. Amino acid sequence: CATSRDRSTTYLQYF.

This clonotype turned up a few times. The chain joins TRBV10-3 to TRBJ2-3; a possible D gene is TRBD1 (6 bases). The germline V gene has CDR1 ENHRY and CDR2 SYGVKD. This CDR3 has 13 amino acids. Between the trimmed V and J ends, which lost 10 bases and 4 bases, there was a span of 15 bases. CDR3: CATHTGLADTQYF. CDR3 DNA sequence: TGTGCCACACACACAGGGCTCGCAGATACGCAGTATTTT.

This chain joins TRBV4-1 and TRBJ1-1; D call uncertain. The germline V and J ends were trimmed by 4 bases and 2 bases, with 14 bases remaining between them. The germline CDR1 and CDR2 sequences are MGHRA and YSYEKL. The CDR3 has 15 residues. This CDR3 reads CASSPPLRFNTEAFF. The CDR3 DNA is TGCGCCAGCAGCCCCCCCCTACGTTTCAACACTGAAGCTTTCTTT.

This clonotype has just a few counts. The chain combines TRBV27 with TRBJ2-1; TRBD2 matches 12 bases. Germline V gives CDR1 MNHEY, CDR2 SMNVEV (reference sequence). This CDR3 is built from 14 residues. The CDR3, as DNA: TGTTACGTAAGGAGGACTAGCGGGACGAATGAGCAGTTCTTC. It encodes CYVRRTSGTNEQFF.

This clonotype was observed many times. The rearrangement uses TRBV15 and TRBJ1-1; D ambiguous. Trimming cost V 1 base and J 6 bases, with 9 bases left between them. Germline loops: CDR1 LNHNV, CDR2 YYDKDF (reference sequence). The CDR3 has 13 amino acids. DNA of the CDR3: TGTGCCACCAGCAGAGGAGCAGTTCCTGAAGCTTTCTTT. The encoded protein is CATSRGAVPEAFF. Full variable domain (missing parts from reference TRBV15 and TRBJ1-1): DAMVIQNPRYQVTQFGKPVTLSCSQTLNHNVMYWYQQKSSQAPKLLFHYYDKDFNNEADTPDNFQSRRPNTSFCFLDIRSPGLGDTAMYLCATSRGAVPEAFFGQGTRLTVV.

This clonotype occurred many times. The V gene is TRBV20-1, the J gene TRBJ2-1, with 8 positions matching TRBD1. The CDR3 loop spans 15 amino acids. V was pared by 5 bases and J by 7 bases, with 13 bases of the junction left unmatched. Germline CDR1 DFQATT, CDR2 SNEGSKA (reference sequence). Here the CDR3 DNA reads TGCAGTGCTGGGTACGGACAGGGTGTGAGAAATGAGCAGTTCTTC. This codes for CSAGYGQGVRNEQFF.

The CDR3 loop is CAISGGDRGFYEQYF. The CDR3 region has the DNA TGTGCCATCAGTGGAGGGGACAGGGGGTTCTACGAGCAGTACTTC. V and J are TRBV10-3 and TRBJ2-7; 11 bases agree with TRBD1. After removal of 4 bases from V and 3 bases from J, the junction contained 5 bases not matched to a gene. Per germline, CDR1 ENHRY and CDR2 SYGVKD. The CDR3 totals 15 residues.

CDR3 protein: CASSQVPQTGGDYGYTF. The CDR3 DNA reads as TGCGCCAGCAGCCAAGTACCTCAGACAGGGGGCGACTATGGCTACACCTTC. V is TRBV4-3 and J is TRBJ1-2, with TRBD1 matching 10 bases. The CDR3 loop spans 17 amino acids. V dropped 1 base and J dropped 3; count of bases not matched to a gene: 8. Germline CDR1 reads LGHNA; CDR2 reads YSLEER.

This rearrangement joins TRBV9 to TRBJ2-7, with no clear D. CDR3 length: 16 amino acids. The ends were cut back, 0 bases at V and 0 bases at J, with 13 bases in the middle. Germline V CDR1 and CDR2: SGDLS, YYNGEE. As DNA, the CDR3 is TGTGCCAGCAGCGTAGTAAGCACCGCGAGCTCCTACGAGCAGTACTTC. Translation: CASSVVSTASSYEQYF.

The table lists this clonotype with a few counts. The chain links TRBV5-1 to TRBJ2-1; TRBD2 aligns across 9 bases. Per germline, CDR1 SGHRS and CDR2 YFSETQ. This CDR3 comprises 17 residues. V lost 4 bases, J lost 6 bases, and 14 bases stayed unmatched. The CDR3 bases are TGCGCCAGCAGCCTACCGATTACAGCGGGAGGAGCCAATGAGCAGTTCTTC. Its translation: CASSLPITAGGANEQFF.

The chain links TRBV20-1 to TRBJ2-7; a weak D match, TRBD2 (5 bases). The germline V gene has CDR1 DFQATT and CDR2 SNEGSKA (reference sequence). The CDR3 contains 16 residues. V lost 0 bases, J lost 3 bases, and 18 bases lay in between. The CDR3 reads CSARERVGADFYEQYF. The CDR3 coding sequence is TGCAGTGCTAGAGAAAGAGTAGGAGCGGACTTCTACGAGCAGTACTTC.

The V and J genes are TRBV15 and TRBJ1-2; D unresolved. CDR1 LNHNV and CDR2 YYDKDF come from the germline V gene (reference sequence). This CDR3 region has 13 residues. Trimming took 4 bases from V and 5 from J, leaving 11 bases between them. The CDR3 DNA is TGTGCCACCAGCAACGAAGGGTCGTATGGCTACACCTTC. As protein: CATSNEGSYGYTF.

The chain employs TRBV12-3 or TRBV12-4 and TRBJ2-5, with D possibly matching TRBD1 (6 bases). The length of the CDR3 is 15 residues. V gave up 6 bases and J gave up 10 bases, with 24 bases separating them. CDR3 sequence reads: CASRKQERHQGSQYF. CDR3 nucleotides: TGTGCCAGCAGGAAACAGGAACGGCACCAGGGGAGCCAGTACTTC.

This rearrangement joins TRBV20-1 to TRBJ1-3; 11 bases align to TRBD1. Germline lookup yields CDR1 DFQATT and CDR2 SNEGSKA (reference sequence). The CDR3 loop spans 14 amino acids. With 1 base clipped from V and 8 bases from J, the junction kept 4 bases outside the gene matches. The CDR3 here is CSARGGQGDHTIYF. CDR3 in DNA: TGCAGTGCTAGAGGGGGACAGGGGGATCACACCATATATTTT.

V usage is TRBV27 and J usage is TRBJ2-7; D tentatively fits TRBD1 or TRBD2 (5 bases each). Per germline, CDR1 MNHEY and CDR2 SMNVEV (reference sequence). Deletions cut 3 bases from V and 3 bases from J, with 18 bases between. The CDR3 extends over 16 amino acids. CDR3 loop: CASSLTALGPLYEQYF. The CDR3 bases are TGTGCCAGCAGTTTGACGGCCCTGGGACCTCTCTACGAGCAGTACTTC.